This TCR beta chain is from a study of T cell changes during pregnancy in multiple sclerosis. Repertoires were generated with immunoSEQ multiplex PCR, while TCRdb's copy carries only in-frame clones and drops some. The sample lists under 50,000 clones, around 91% occurring once. This clonotype was obtained from a female donor in good health, enrolled as a control in a pregnancy study. The material sequenced was CD4+ T cells from peripheral blood mononuclear cells, taken in the second trimester of pregnancy.

CDR3 sequence: CASKPGQSSYEQYF. The CDR3 DNA reads TGTGCCAGCAAGCCGGGACAGTCCTCCTACGAGCAGTACTTC. This chain links TRBV5-5 with TRBJ2-7, with 7 bases aligning to TRBD1. The CDR3 contains 14 residues. Germline lookup yields CDR1 SGHKS and CDR2 YYEKEE (reference sequence). The V segment lost 6 bases and the J segment 0 bases; nucleotides outside the gene matches: 6.